Below are 27 T cell receptor beta chains sequenced from a single sample in a study of cytotoxic CD8 clonotypes in ibrutinib-treated CLL (dated by TCRdb to about 2021). The library was prepared using the immunoSEQ multiplex PCR assay. Drawn from immuneACCESS, this table holds only the in-frame rearrangements with V and J called that TCRdb kept. Clones are partly lost; checked studies trace under half to an unresolved V gene and leave the rest unexplained. Across this sample there are roughly 2,700 clones, with 82% seen only once. Over 25% of the sample is in the top ten clones. The sequenced sample was PBMCs, obtained before ibrutinib treatment. The receptor source for this set is a human donor with chronic lymphocytic leukemia.

The chain combines TRBV29-1 with TRBJ2-1; 9 bases fit TRBD2. Germline lookup yields CDR1 SQVTM and CDR2 ANQGSEA. J lost 4 bases, V lost 3 bases, and 10 bases had no gene match. The length of the CDR3 is 16 residues. The CDR3 DNA sequence: TGCAGCGTTGAGGAGGGCGGGGGGGCCAAGTACAATGAGCAGTTCTTC. Translation: CSVEEGGGAKYNEQFF.

The rearrangement links TRBV6-4 to TRBJ1-4; D unresolved. Germline values: CDR1 MRHNA, CDR2 SNTAGT. The ends were cut back, 1 base at V and 11 bases at J, with 11 bases in the middle. The CDR3 extends over 13 amino acids. CDR3 DNA sequence: TGTGCCAGCAGTGACTTAAAGGGTACGAAACTGTTTTTT. This gives the protein CASSDLKGTKLFF.

The gene calls are TRBV21-1 and TRBJ1-1. TRBV21-1 is classified as a pseudogene. The CDR3 consists of 16 residues. This CDR3 reads CASRKYLATQSTEAFF. DNA for the CDR3: TGTGCCAGCAGGAAATATTTAGCTACACAATCCACTGAAGCTTTCTTT.

V and J are TRBV7-9 and TRBJ1-5; the D gene is possibly TRBD1 (6 bases). Trimming removed 5 bases at V and 5 bases at J, with 16 bases between. This CDR3 comprises 15 residues. Germline assignment: CDR1 SEHNR and CDR2 FQNEAQ (reference sequence). This CDR3 reads CASSPTGSGDQPQHF. CDR3 sequence (DNA): TGTGCCAGCAGCCCTACAGGGTCGGGAGATCAGCCCCAGCATTTT.

CDR3: CASSLVGGAYEQYF. The DNA of the CDR3 is TGCGCCAGCAGCTTGGTTGGCGGGGCCTACGAGCAGTACTTC. This rearrangement joins TRBV5-1 to TRBJ2-7; possible D gene TRBD2, 6 bases. CDR3 length equals 14 residues. CDR1 and CDR2 from the germline V gene are SGHRS and YFSETQ. V was cut by 0 bases and J by 2 bases, with 9 bases left in between.

The chain is built from TRBV27 and TRBJ1-6; perhaps TRBD1 as D (6 bases). The length of the CDR3 is 15 residues. V lost 7 bases to trimming and J lost 10 bases, with 20 bases between them. Germline CDR1 MNHEY, CDR2 SMNVEV (reference sequence). DNA of the CDR3: TGTGCCAGCAAAAAACCAGGGGTTGGGTGGTCACCCCTCCACTTT. Amino acids: CASKKPGVGWSPLHF.

V is TRBV27 and J is TRBJ2-3; perhaps D is TRBD1 or TRBD2 (5 bases each). The germline V gene encodes CDR1 MNHEY and CDR2 SMNVEV (reference sequence). The V end was cut by 6 bases, the J end by 6 bases, with 10 bases between. The CDR3 is made up of 12 amino acids. The chain's CDR3 is CASSRWGDTQYF. CDR3 nucleotide sequence: TGTGCCAGCAGCCGCTGGGGGGATACGCAGTATTTT.

The rearrangement joins TRBV5-1 to TRBJ1-1, with D hard to call. CDR1 SGHRS and CDR2 YFSETQ come from the germline V gene. CDR3 length equals 12 residues. Trimming took 1 base from V and 1 from J, leaving 2 bases between them. The CDR3 loop reads CASSLKNTEAFF. The CDR3 DNA sequence: TGCGCCAGCAGCTTGAAGAACACTGAAGCTTTCTTT.

The chain uses TRBV11-1 and TRBJ2-5; 11 bases match TRBD2. The CDR3 sequence is 15 residues long. The V gene end was trimmed by 5 bases and the J gene end by 7 bases; junction bases not matched to a gene: 9. Germline CDR1 and CDR2: SGHAT and FQDESV (reference sequence). In DNA form, the CDR3 reads TGTGCCAGCAGCATTCAGACTAGCGGGGAGCTGACCCAGTACTTC. Translated: CASSIQTSGELTQYF.

This clone was seen more than once but under ten times. CDR3 nucleotide sequence: TGTGCCAGCGATATGGGGGGCAATCAGCCCCAGCATTTT. Its protein is CASDMGGNQPQHF. This chain joins TRBV2 and TRBJ1-5; the D gene is possibly TRBD1 (5 bases). The CDR3 length is 13 residues. The V end was cut by 8 bases, the J end by 2 bases, with 10 bases between. The germline gives CDR1 SNHLY, CDR2 FYNNEI.

This chain connects TRBV6-5 to TRBJ2-7; D may be TRBD1 or TRBD2 (6 bases each). The V and J ends lost 5 bases and 4 bases respectively, with 15 bases between them. In germline, CDR1 is MNHEY, CDR2 SVGAGI. The CDR3 runs 14 residues. CDR3 DNA: TGTGCCAGCAGTCCATTAGGGGGGCGATACGAGCAGTACTTC. This sequence encodes CASSPLGGRYEQYF.

The genes are TRBV6-6 and TRBJ2-3; 9 nucleotides line up with TRBD2. The ends lost 6 bases at V and 4 bases at J; junction bases unmatched: 8. The CDR3 runs to 15 residues. CDR1 is MNHNY and CDR2 is SVGAGI in the germline V gene (reference sequence). The CDR3 coding sequence is TGTGCCAGCAGACGTACTAGCGGGCCGGCAGATACGCAGTATTTT. Protein product: CASRRTSGPADTQYF.

The V call is TRBV15, the J call TRBJ2-1, with 11 nucleotides matching TRBD2. The germline CDR1 and CDR2 sequences are LNHNV and YYDKDF (reference sequence). CDR3 size: 16 residues. V trimming: 1 base; J trimming: 5 bases; junction bases outside the gene matches: 4. In nucleotides, the CDR3 is TGTGCCACCAGCAGAGCTAGCGGGGGGCTAGACAATGAGCAGTTCTTC. It is translated as CATSRASGGLDNEQFF.

This clone showed up just once. This chain connects TRBV6-1 to TRBJ2-4; 8 bases map to TRBD2. Trimming cost V 4 bases and J 0 bases; bases outside gene matches: 5. Germline V gene lookup returns CDR1 MNHNS and CDR2 SASEGT. The CDR3 has 16 amino acids. CDR3 nucleotide sequence: TGTGCCAGCAGTGCGGGAGGGGTTATAGCCAAAAACATTCAGTACTTC. It is translated as CASSAGGVIAKNIQYF.

The CDR3 spells CASRATGSGGNTIYF. The CDR3 nucleotides read TGTGCCAGCAGGGCGACAGGGTCGGGCGGAAACACCATATATTTT. The genes are TRBV6-1 and TRBJ1-3, with 7 bases matching TRBD1. Germline assignment: CDR1 MNHNS and CDR2 SASEGT. This CDR3 is built from 15 residues. V shed 6 bases, J shed 4 bases, and the junction held 9 bases outside the gene matches.

In its sample, this clone is large. This chain links TRBV6-5 with TRBJ1-2; D is uncertain. With 3 bases removed from V and 6 bases from J, the gap between germline ends came to 8 bases. CDR1 and CDR2 (germline): MNHEY, SVGAGI. The CDR3 spans 12 residues. CDR3 nucleotide sequence: TGTGCCAGCAGTTATGCGGGTGATGGCTACACCTTC. Translating gives CASSYAGDGYTF.

The genes are TRBV25-1 and TRBJ1-6; D not certain. From germline, CDR1 is MGHDK and CDR2 SYGVNS. The V and J ends lost 4 bases and 7 bases respectively, with 14 bases between them. There are 15 residues in the CDR3. CDR3 region: CASSARAQRNSPLHF. CDR3 coding DNA: TGTGCCAGCAGTGCCCGGGCCCAGAGGAATTCACCCCTCCACTTT.

V usage is TRBV2 and J usage is TRBJ1-1; 7 nucleotides align to TRBD1. Germline trimming cut 6 bases from V and 8 bases from J; bases unmatched to any gene: 9. Germline CDR1 and CDR2: SNHLY and FYNNEI. The CDR3 has 13 amino acids. The CDR3 DNA sequence: TGTGCCAGCAGAGACCCCGGGACAGTAGAAGCTTTCTTT. It is translated as CASRDPGTVEAFF.

V usage is TRBV6-1 and J usage is TRBJ1-3; D may be TRBD1 (6 bases). The V gene's germline CDR1 is MNHNS and CDR2 SASEGT. V was pared by 0 bases and J by 2 bases, with 11 bases between. The CDR3 covers 16 residues. In DNA, the CDR3 is TGTGCCAGCAGTGAAGCAGCAGGGGTTCCTGGAAACACCATATATTTT. Translated: CASSEAAGVPGNTIYF.

This clone was detected once. V and J are TRBV15 and TRBJ1-3, with D unclear. Germline assignment: CDR1 LNHNV and CDR2 YYDKDF (reference sequence). The CDR3 is 14 residues long. V was pared by 3 bases and J by 0 bases, with 6 bases between. CDR3 amino acids: CATSSRISGNTIYF. CDR3 nucleotide sequence: TGTGCCACCAGCAGTAGGATCTCTGGAAACACCATATATTTT.

V gene TRBV10-3 combines with J gene TRBJ1-2; D may be TRBD1 (6 bases). Germline lookup yields CDR1 ENHRY and CDR2 SYGVKD. The CDR3 covers 15 residues. The ends were cut back, 8 bases at V and 2 bases at J, with 18 bases in the middle. The CDR3 region is CAIGEQGLGNYGYTF. In DNA form, the CDR3 reads TGTGCCATCGGGGAACAGGGATTAGGGAACTATGGCTACACCTTC.

The chain couples TRBV15 to TRBJ1-2, with TRBD1 matching over 10 bases. CDR1 and CDR2 from the germline V gene are LNHNV and YYDKDF (reference sequence). The CDR3 totals 15 residues. V shed 4 bases, J shed 8 bases, and the junction held 10 bases outside the gene matches. The CDR3 reads CATSTWDRGGEGYTF. The CDR3 DNA is TGTGCCACCAGCACCTGGGACAGGGGCGGGGAAGGCTACACCTTC.

This clone counts as large. J is TRBJ2-1 and V is TRBV19; no firm D call. Germline V gene sequence: CDR1 LNHDA, CDR2 SQIVND (reference sequence). The ends were cut back, 3 bases at V and 12 bases at J, with 12 bases in the middle. The CDR3 is made up of 12 amino acids. CDR3 loop: CASSIPRMRQFF. DNA for the CDR3: TGTGCCAGTAGTATCCCACGTATGAGGCAGTTCTTC.

The chain is built from TRBV11-1 and TRBJ2-3, with a weak D call TRBD1 (5 bases). The CDR3 has 13 residues. The V and J ends lost 2 bases and 4 bases respectively, with 7 bases between them. The germline gives CDR1 SGHAT, CDR2 FQDESV (reference sequence). CDR3 nucleotides: TGTGCCAGCAGCTTACAGGGCTCAGATACGCAGTATTTT. Its protein product is CASSLQGSDTQYF.

The chain couples TRBV4-2 to TRBJ1-1; 7 bases are shared with TRBD1. The germline V gene has CDR1 LGHNA and CDR2 YNFKEQ. V trimming: 4 bases; J trimming: 7 bases; junction bases outside the gene matches: 9. This CDR3 is 14 amino acids long. The CDR3 reads CASSPGTASDEAFF. CDR3 bases: TGTGCCAGCAGCCCCGGGACAGCGTCTGATGAAGCTTTCTTT.

About this clone itself: An end of the junction differs from the germline gene, which may be a read error. The chain uses TRBV4-2 and TRBJ2-2; D unclear. Germline CDR1 LGHNA, CDR2 YNFKEQ. The CDR3 totals 14 residues. This chain's CDR3 is CASSEEWNTGELFF. The CDR3 DNA reads as TGTGCCAGCAGCGAAGAGTGGAACACCGGGGAGCTGTTTTTT.

The chain is built from TRBV29-1 and TRBJ1-1, with D uncertain. The CDR3 length is 13 residues. Trimming removed 3 bases from V and 7 bases from J, with 15 bases in between. From germline, CDR1 is SQVTM and CDR2 ANQGSEA. This CDR3 is CSVEYGLSVEAFF. For the CDR3, the DNA is TGCAGCGTTGAGTACGGGTTGAGCGTTGAAGCTTTCTTT.